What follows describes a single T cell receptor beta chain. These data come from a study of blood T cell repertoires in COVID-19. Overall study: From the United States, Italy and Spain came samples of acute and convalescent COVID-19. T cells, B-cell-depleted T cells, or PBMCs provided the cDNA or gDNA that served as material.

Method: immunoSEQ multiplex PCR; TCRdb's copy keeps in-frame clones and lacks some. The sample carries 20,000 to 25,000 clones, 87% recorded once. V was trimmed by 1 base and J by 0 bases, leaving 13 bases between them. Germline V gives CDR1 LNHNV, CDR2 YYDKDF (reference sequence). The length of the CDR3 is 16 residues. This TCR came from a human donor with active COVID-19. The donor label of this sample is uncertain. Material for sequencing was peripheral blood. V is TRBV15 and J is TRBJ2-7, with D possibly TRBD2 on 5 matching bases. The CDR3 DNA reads TGTGCCACCAGCAGAGGGGCGGGCTTCAGCTCCTACGAGCAGTACTTC. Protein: CATSRGAGFSSYEQYF.